This T cell receptor (beta chain) is from a study of regulatory T cells in long-lasting Graves disease. Documented time point: newly diagnosed GD, antithyroid drugs for less than 3 months. The authors made the TCR library using RNA they extracted from PBMCs. This CDR3 comprises 13 residues. CDR1 SNHLY and CDR2 FYNNEI come from the germline V gene. V was pared by 8 bases and J by 0 bases, with 2 bases of the junction left unmatched. This clonotype was observed many times. Both iRepertoire HTBI primers and Arm-PCR of CDR3 regions were used to build the TCR beta libraries. MiXCR, applied by TCRdb to the multiplex PCR reads, yields one record per CDR3 protein. Of 400,000 to 500,000 distinct CDR3 sequences in the sample, 15% were seen once. These data were also filed under a second study, of T cells in Graves' hyperthyroidism and ophthalmopathy. That report adds: With the HTBI primer set, the TCR CDR3 went through a first round of RT-PCR.

The sequences come from peripheral blood mononuclear cells (PBMCs), collected at new diagnosis, from a patient treated with antithyroid drugs. The chain has TRBV2 and TRBJ2-3; 7 nucleotides align to TRBD1. The TCR originated in a woman aged 40 to 49 with Graves disease. CDR3 DNA: TGTGCCAGCCACAGGGGCAGCACAGATACGCAGTATTTT. Protein: CASHRGSTDTQYF. The full variable domain, its missing parts supplied by reference TRBV2 and TRBJ2-3, is EPEVTQTPSHQVTQMGQEVILRCVPISNHLYFYWYRQILGQKVEFLVSFYNNEISEKSEIFDDQFSVERPDGSNFTLKIRSTKLEDSAMYFCASHRGSTDTQYFGPGTRLTVL.